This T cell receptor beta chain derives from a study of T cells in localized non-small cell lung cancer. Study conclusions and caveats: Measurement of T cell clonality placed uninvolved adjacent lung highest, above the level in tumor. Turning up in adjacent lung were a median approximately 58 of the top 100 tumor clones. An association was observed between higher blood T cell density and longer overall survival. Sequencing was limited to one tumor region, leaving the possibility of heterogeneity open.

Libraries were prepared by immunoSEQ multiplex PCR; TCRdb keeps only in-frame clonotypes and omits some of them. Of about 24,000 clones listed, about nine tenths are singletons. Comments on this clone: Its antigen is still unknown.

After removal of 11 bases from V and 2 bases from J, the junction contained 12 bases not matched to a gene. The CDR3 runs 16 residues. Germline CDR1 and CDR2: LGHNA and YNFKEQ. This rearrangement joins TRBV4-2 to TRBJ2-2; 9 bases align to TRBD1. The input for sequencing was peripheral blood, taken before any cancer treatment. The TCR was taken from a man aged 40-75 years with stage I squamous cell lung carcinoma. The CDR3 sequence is CAGSVGQGLNTGELFF. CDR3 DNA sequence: TGTGCCGGAAGCGTTGGACAGGGGCTAAACACCGGGGAGCTGTTTTTT.